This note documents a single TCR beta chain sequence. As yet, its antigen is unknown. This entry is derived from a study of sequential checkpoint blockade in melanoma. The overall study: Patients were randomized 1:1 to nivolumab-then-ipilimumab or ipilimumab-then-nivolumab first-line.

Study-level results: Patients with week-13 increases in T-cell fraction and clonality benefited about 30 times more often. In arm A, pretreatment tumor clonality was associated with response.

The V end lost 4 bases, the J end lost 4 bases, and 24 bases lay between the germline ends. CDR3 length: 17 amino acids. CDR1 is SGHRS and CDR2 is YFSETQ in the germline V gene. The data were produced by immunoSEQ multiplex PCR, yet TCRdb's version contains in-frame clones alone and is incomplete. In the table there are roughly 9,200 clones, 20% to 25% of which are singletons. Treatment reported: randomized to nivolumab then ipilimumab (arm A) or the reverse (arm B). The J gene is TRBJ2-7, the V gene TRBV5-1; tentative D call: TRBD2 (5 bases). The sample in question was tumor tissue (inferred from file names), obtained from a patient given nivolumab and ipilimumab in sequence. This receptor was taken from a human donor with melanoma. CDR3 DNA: TGCGCCAGCAGCCAAGATTGGTCGGCAGGCGGGTGGTACGAGCAGTACTTC. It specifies CASSQDWSAGGWYEQYF.